A single sample gave rise to the 29 T cell receptor beta chains below, sequenced in a study of T cells after yellow fever vaccination. One entry per CDR3 protein, called by TCRdb with MiXCR from the 5' RACE reads. In the table there are roughly 260,000 distinct CDR3 sequences, under 15% of which are singletons. The specimen comprised CD4+ T cells sorted from PBMCs, sampled 45 days after the yellow fever booster vaccination. These receptors came from a man aged 25 to 45 who received the YFV17D yellow fever vaccine.

This clonotype was seen only a few times. The chain couples TRBV20-1 to TRBJ2-3; the D gene could be TRBD1 or TRBD2 (5 bases each). CDR3 length equals 12 residues. CDR1 is DFQATT, CDR2 SNEGSKA, per germline (reference sequence). The V gene lost 1 base and the J gene lost 6 bases, with 8 bases spanning the gap. CDR3 loop: CSARVGVDTQYF. CDR3 sequence (DNA): TGCAGTGCTAGAGTGGGGGTGGATACGCAGTATTTT.

The sample holds many counts of this clonotype. The genes are TRBV5-1 and TRBJ2-1; D call uncertain. CDR3 length: 14 residues. Germline V gene lookup returns CDR1 SGHRS and CDR2 YFSETQ. Between the trimmed V and J ends, which lost 4 bases and 2 bases, there was a span of 10 bases. For the CDR3, the DNA is TGCGCCAGCAGCCTCGCGGCCGCCTACAATGAGCAGTTCTTC. Amino acids: CASSLAAAYNEQFF.

The chain employs TRBV7-9 and TRBJ1-1; D gene unclear. With 1 base removed from V and 1 base from J, the gap between germline ends came to 4 bases. Germline values: CDR1 SEHNR, CDR2 FQNEAQ (reference sequence). This CDR3 region has 13 residues. CDR3 sequence reads: CASSLDPNTEAFF. For the CDR3, the DNA is TGTGCCAGCAGCTTAGACCCGAACACTGAAGCTTTCTTT. The variable domain in full, completed from reference TRBV7-9 and TRBJ1-1, reads DTGVSQNPRHKITKRGQNVTFRCDPISEHNRLYWYRQTLGQGPEFLTYFQNEAQLEKSRLLSDRFSAERPKGSFSTLEIQRTEQGDSAMYLCASSLDPNTEAFFGQGTRLTVV.

There are a few counts of this clonotype. The chain links TRBV12-3 or TRBV12-4 to TRBJ2-2; D remains ambiguous. This CDR3 has 14 residues. V was trimmed by 5 bases and J by 2 bases, leaving 9 bases between them. This CDR3 reads CASSPYFNTGELFF. The DNA for the CDR3 is TGTGCCAGCAGTCCTTACTTCAACACCGGGGAGCTGTTTTTT.

This clonotype was observed a handful of times. The V call is TRBV7-2, the J call TRBJ1-4; 7 bases fit TRBD1. Losses at the gene ends were 1 base for V and 8 bases for J; bases not matched to a gene: 1. Per germline, CDR1 SGHTA and CDR2 FQGNSA. CDR3 length: 13 amino acids. The CDR3, as DNA: TGTGCCAGCAGCTTAGTGGGACAGGAAAAACTGTTTTTT. Translated: CASSLVGQEKLFF.

There are a few counts of this clonotype. The gene calls are TRBV29-1 and TRBJ1-4, with TRBD1 matching over 9 bases. CDR3 length: 14 residues. The germline CDR1 and CDR2 sequences are SQVTM and ANQGSEA. The V gene end was trimmed by 6 bases and the J gene end by 7 bases; junction bases not matched to a gene: 9. The CDR3 coding sequence is TGCAGCGTGGCAACAGGGGGCGGGGGTGAAAAACTGTTTTTT. Translation: CSVATGGGGEKLFF.

This clonotype has just a few counts. This chain joins TRBV18 and TRBJ2-7; 8 nucleotides line up with TRBD2. The germline V gene encodes CDR1 KGHSH and CDR2 LQKENI. The CDR3 consists of 14 residues. The V segment lost 6 bases and the J segment 6 bases; nucleotides outside the gene matches: 10. The CDR3 sequence: CASSNRAGVPEQYF. The CDR3 DNA follows: TGTGCCAGCTCCAACCGAGCGGGAGTTCCCGAGCAGTACTTC.

The chain employs TRBV7-9 and TRBJ1-5; 9 nucleotides agree with TRBD1. Losses at the gene ends were 3 bases for V and 5 bases for J; bases not matched to a gene: 8. Germline V gene data show CDR1 as SEHNR and CDR2 as FQNEAQ (reference sequence). The CDR3 length is 16 residues. CDR3 nucleotide sequence: TGTGCCAGCAGCTTTGAGGACAGGGGTGCATATCAGCCCCAGCATTTT. Amino acids: CASSFEDRGAYQPQHF.

In nucleotides, the CDR3 is TGCAGCGTGACCACAGGGACCTACGAGCAGTACTTC. This gives the protein CSVTTGTYEQYF. The chain combines TRBV29-1 with TRBJ2-7; weak D call: TRBD1 (6 bases). The CDR3 has 12 residues. Germline CDR1 SQVTM, CDR2 ANQGSEA. V was shortened by 6 bases and J by 2 bases, with 11 bases between the two germline ends.

Written as DNA, the CDR3 is TGTGCCAGCACCCCCTTGAGGGGGAACACCGGGGAGCTGTTTTTT. It yields the protein CASTPLRGNTGELFF. The gene calls are TRBV7-6 and TRBJ2-2, with D possibly called TRBD1 or TRBD2 (5 bases each). This CDR3 region has 15 residues. Per the germline V gene, CDR1 is SGHVS and CDR2 is FNYEAQ. V was trimmed by 7 bases and J by 1 base, leaving 13 bases between them. Full variable domain (rest looked up from reference TRBV7-6 and TRBJ2-2): GAGVSQSPRYKVTKRGQDVALRCDPISGHVSLYWYRQALGQGPEFLTYFNYEAQQDKSGLPNDRFSAERPEGSISTLTIQRTEQRDSAMYRCASTPLRGNTGELFFGEGSRLTVL.

The rearrangement uses TRBV5-1 and TRBJ2-3; D unclear. The length of the CDR3 is 15 residues. Germline V gives CDR1 SGHRS, CDR2 YFSETQ. V lost 0 bases, J lost 4 bases, and 12 bases lay in between. Here the CDR3 DNA reads TGCGCCAGCAGCTTGGCCATGGTAGCTGCAGATACGCAGTATTTT. It yields the protein CASSLAMVAADTQYF.

V and J are TRBV4-3 and TRBJ2-6, with D possibly TRBD1 on 6 matching bases. V lost 5 bases and J lost 0, with 11 bases in between. Germline V gives CDR1 LGHNA, CDR2 YSLEER. CDR3 length: 16 residues. The CDR3 nucleotides read TGCGCCAGCAGCACGGACAGCTACTCTGGGGCCAACGTCCTGACTTTC. This gives the protein CASSTDSYSGANVLTF.

The table lists this clonotype with many counts. The chain links TRBV2 to TRBJ2-5; 7 bases are a match to TRBD1. Germline loops: CDR1 SNHLY, CDR2 FYNNEI. This CDR3 has 13 residues. After removal of 9 bases from V and 2 bases from J, the junction contained 6 bases not matched to a gene. CDR3 DNA sequence: TGTGCCAGTCACAGGGACAGACAAGAGACCCAGTACTTC. Its translation is CASHRDRQETQYF.

The V call is TRBV20-1, the J call TRBJ2-5, with TRBD2 identical over 7 bases. Germline values: CDR1 DFQATT, CDR2 SNEGSKA (reference sequence). V lost 3 bases to trimming and J lost 1 base; unmatched junction nucleotides: 8. The CDR3 has 15 residues. The CDR3 nucleotides are TGCAGTGCTAGGGATGGGGGGGAGCTCCAAGAGACCCAGTACTTC. It encodes CSARDGGELQETQYF.

At least ten counts were recorded for this clonotype. The chain recombines TRBV12-3 or TRBV12-4 with TRBJ2-2; the match to TRBD2 covers 8 bases. Germline trimming cut 5 bases from V and 7 bases from J; bases unmatched to any gene: 18. CDR3 length equals 18 residues. CDR3 sequence (DNA): TGTGCCAGCAGTCCCCAAGTCGGAGCGGGAGTGAGGAACGGGGAGCTGTTTTTT. This gives the protein CASSPQVGAGVRNGELFF.

In this sample, this clonotype turned up a few times. This chain connects TRBV6-1 to TRBJ2-5, with D tentatively TRBD2 (7 bases). CDR3 length: 15 residues. The V gene's germline CDR1 is MNHNS and CDR2 SASEGT. V gave up 11 bases and J gave up 5 bases, with 24 bases separating them. The CDR3 sequence is CAGRPGAGVRETQYF. The CDR3 nucleotides are TGTGCCGGGCGACCGGGGGCGGGAGTCCGGGAGACCCAGTACTTC.

This clonotype was observed a handful of times. The chain combines TRBV12-3 or TRBV12-4 with TRBJ2-1; 12 nucleotides match TRBD2. This CDR3 is 18 amino acids long. With 3 bases clipped from V and 0 bases from J, the junction kept 6 bases outside the gene matches. CDR3 protein: CASSFVMTSGGSYNEQFF. CDR3 coding DNA: TGTGCCAGCAGTTTCGTTATGACTAGCGGGGGCTCCTACAATGAGCAGTTCTTC.

This clonotype was detected a few times. The CDR3 sequence: CASRPRETGGFEQYF. As DNA, the CDR3 is TGTGCCAGCAGACCCCGTGAGACAGGGGGCTTTGAGCAGTACTTC. The rearrangement links TRBV7-2 to TRBJ2-7; TRBD1 agrees at 10 bases. V dropped 6 bases and J dropped 7; count of bases not matched to a gene: 12. CDR3 length: 15 amino acids. From germline, CDR1 is SGHTA and CDR2 FQGNSA.

The chain recombines TRBV7-6 with TRBJ1-5; possible D gene TRBD1, 5 bases. Germline V gene lookup returns CDR1 SGHVS and CDR2 FNYEAQ. The CDR3 consists of 13 residues. The V gene lost 5 bases and the J gene lost 7 bases, with 12 bases spanning the gap. In DNA, the CDR3 is TGTGCCAGCAGCCATACAAGGGGCCAGCCCCAGCATTTT. As protein: CASSHTRGQPQHF.

This clonotype was observed a few times. The chain couples TRBV5-1 to TRBJ2-1; 9 bases line up with TRBD2. The CDR3 runs to 17 residues. Germline CDR1 is SGHRS and CDR2 is YFSETQ. V gave up 0 bases and J gave up 5 bases; unmatched junction bases: 9. The CDR3 loop is CASSLEPRLAGNNEQFF. In DNA form, the CDR3 reads TGCGCCAGCAGCTTGGAGCCCCGGCTAGCGGGAAACAATGAGCAGTTCTTC.

This clonotype was counted ten times or more. The V call is TRBV27, the J call TRBJ2-5; no clear D. This CDR3 contains 13 residues. Looked up from germline, CDR1 is MNHEY and CDR2 is SMNVEV (reference sequence). Trimming removed 6 bases at V and 5 bases at J, with 13 bases between. CDR3 amino acids: CASRHSPRETQYF. The DNA of the CDR3 is TGTGCCAGCAGGCATTCTCCCCGGGAGACCCAGTACTTC.

This clonotype was detected a few times. This chain joins TRBV5-1 and TRBJ2-3; weak D call: TRBD2 (5 bases). Trimming removed 0 bases from V and 4 bases from J, with 12 bases in between. The CDR3 spans 15 residues. Germline V gives CDR1 SGHRS, CDR2 YFSETQ. The CDR3 DNA follows: TGCGCCAGCAGCTTGGTCGGTAGCGAAGCAGATACGCAGTATTTT. It is translated as CASSLVGSEADTQYF.

This clonotype was recorded a few times. The chain couples TRBV20-1 to TRBJ2-5, with a tentative D call TRBD1 (6 bases). Trimming stripped 6 bases from V and 5 bases from J, with 10 bases between. Germline V gene sequence: CDR1 DFQATT, CDR2 SNEGSKA (reference sequence). This CDR3 contains 11 residues. The CDR3 sequence: CSAQGKETQYF. Here the CDR3 DNA reads TGCAGTGCGCAGGGGAAGGAGACCCAGTACTTC.

The chain carries TRBV4-3 and TRBJ2-7; 7 positions match TRBD2. CDR1 is LGHNA and CDR2 is YSLEER in the germline V gene. The ends lost 1 base at V and 3 bases at J; junction bases unmatched: 6. The CDR3 is 15 amino acids. Written as DNA, the CDR3 is TGCGCCAGCAGCCAAGGGCCGGGGGGAGACTACGAGCAGTACTTC. Translating it yields CASSQGPGGDYEQYF.

The V gene is TRBV20-1, the J gene TRBJ2-4; D is perhaps TRBD1 or TRBD2 (5 bases each). The V end lost 0 bases, the J end lost 12 bases, and 12 bases lay between the germline ends. Germline values: CDR1 DFQATT, CDR2 SNEGSKA (reference sequence). This CDR3 region has 12 residues. CDR3 nucleotides: TGCAGTGCTAGAGATGGGGGATTCCCTCAGTACTTC. Its translation: CSARDGGFPQYF.

The sample holds many counts of this clonotype. V is TRBV20-1 and J is TRBJ1-1; tentatively, D is TRBD1 (5 bases). Germline V CDR1 and CDR2: DFQATT, SNEGSKA (reference sequence). The CDR3 length is 12 residues. Deletions cut 6 bases from V and 3 bases from J, with 11 bases between. The chain's CDR3 is CSASDKDTEAFF. The CDR3, as DNA: TGCAGTGCATCGGACAAGGACACTGAAGCTTTCTTT.

This clonotype was seen only a few times. V is TRBV3-1 and J is TRBJ1-1; tentative D call: TRBD1 (5 bases). Germline V lookup: CDR1 LGHDT, CDR2 YNNKEL (reference sequence). V lost 6 bases and J 1 base, leaving 12 bases between the germline ends. The CDR3 has 14 amino acids. The CDR3 region is CASRTREGNTEAFF. In DNA, the CDR3 is TGTGCCAGCAGAACCAGGGAAGGGAACACTGAAGCTTTCTTT.

This clonotype appeared a few times. The CDR3 bases are TGCAGTGCTAGAGAACAGCGGCGGTACCAAGAGACCCAGTACTTC. This codes for CSAREQRRYQETQYF. V is TRBV20-1 and J is TRBJ2-5; tentative D call: TRBD2 (5 bases). This CDR3 has 15 amino acids. Germline V gene lookup returns CDR1 DFQATT and CDR2 SNEGSKA (reference sequence). Trimming removed 0 bases from V and 0 bases from J, with 11 bases in between.

This chain links TRBV7-9 with TRBJ2-2; 9 nucleotides line up with TRBD1. Unmatched junction bases numbered 10, after V lost 8 bases and J lost 3 bases. Germline V CDR1 and CDR2: SEHNR, FQNEAQ (reference sequence). The CDR3 has 16 residues. CDR3 sequence reads: CASAPTGTGHTGELFF. The CDR3 DNA is TGTGCCAGCGCCCCAACCGGGACAGGGCACACCGGGGAGCTGTTTTTT. Full variable domain (rest looked up from reference TRBV7-9 and TRBJ2-2): DTGVSQNPRHKITKRGQNVTFRCDPISEHNRLYWYRQTLGQGPEFLTYFQNEAQLEKSRLLSDRFSAERPKGSFSTLEIQRTEQGDSAMYLCASAPTGTGHTGELFFGEGSRLTVL.